This TCR beta chain was recovered during a study of breast tumors, draining lymph nodes, adjacent tissues. The germline V gene encodes CDR1 MNHEY and CDR2 SMNVEV (reference sequence). Unmatched junction bases numbered 4, after V lost 5 bases and J lost 5 bases. The CDR3 length is 14 residues. MiXCR, applied by TCRdb to the multiplex PCR reads, yields one record per CDR3 protein. The data contain approximately 89,000 distinct CDR3 sequences, roughly 29% of them singletons. Samples came from axillary lymph nodes draining the breast cancer. The sequenced sample was axillary lymph node tissue. This sequence joins TRBV27 and TRBJ1-2, with TRBD1 identical over 11 bases. The receptor was derived from a female donor with breast cancer. Some clones in this sample may be carry-over from other donors' samples. The CDR3 sequence: CASSIGTGGYGYTF. CDR3 sequence (DNA): TGTGCCAGCAGTATCGGGACAGGGGGTTATGGCTACACCTTC.